One sample yielded the 5 T cell receptor beta chains listed below, sequenced in a study of shared clonotypes between healthy human individuals. Profiling relied on immunoSEQ multiplex PCR, and the TCRdb table lists in-frame clones only, not all of them. This table holds a few million clones, 85% to 95% found once. The source material was naive CD4+ T cells from PBMCs. Subset given: CD45RA+ positively selected. These receptors all come from a man between 18 and 35 years old in good health. Some clones in this sample may be carry-over from other donors' samples.

V usage is TRBV4-1 and J usage is TRBJ1-5; 8 nucleotides line up with TRBD1. The CDR3 sequence is 16 residues long. Trimming took 6 bases from V and 11 from J; bases not matched to a gene: 18. The germline V gene has CDR1 MGHRA and CDR2 YSYEKL. DNA of the CDR3: TGCGCCAGCAGTCCCGGGACAGGTTTCGGCGAATGGGCCCAGCATTTT. Translated: CASSPGTGFGEWAQHF.

The CDR3 loop is CASSHPLWEGANGNTIYF. In nucleotides, the CDR3 is TGTGCCAGCAGCCATCCCCTATGGGAGGGGGCGAATGGAAACACCATATATTTT. This chain uses TRBV7-6 with TRBJ1-3; 7 positions agree with TRBD1. V lost 5 bases and J lost 3; bases outside the gene matches: 16. Germline assignment: CDR1 SGHVS and CDR2 FNYEAQ. The CDR3 covers 18 residues.

The V call is TRBV11-3, the J call TRBJ2-3; 10 bases match TRBD2. Germline V gene sequence: CDR1 SGHNT, CDR2 YENEEA. The CDR3 is made up of 15 amino acids. J was trimmed by 4 bases and V by 4 bases; bases with no gene match: 5. The CDR3 nucleotides read TGTGCCAGCAGCTCCAGCGGGAGGGCCTCAGATACGCAGTATTTT. It codes for CASSSSGRASDTQYF.

The V and J genes are TRBV6-1 and TRBJ1-3; D is unclear. V was clipped by 5 bases and J by 4 bases, with 12 bases between them. The CDR3 totals 14 residues. CDR1 and CDR2 (germline): MNHNS, SASEGT. CDR3 region: CASSPGISGNTIYF. CDR3 nucleotide sequence: TGTGCCAGCAGTCCGGGAATATCAGGAAACACCATATATTTT.

The chain is built from TRBV27 and TRBJ1-1; TRBD1 matches at 8 bases. This CDR3 spans 15 amino acids. Looked up from germline, CDR1 is MNHEY and CDR2 is SMNVEV (reference sequence). V lost 2 bases to trimming and J lost 0 bases; unmatched junction nucleotides: 2. The CDR3 sequence is CASSLDRGMNTEAFF. Here the CDR3 DNA reads TGTGCCAGCAGTTTAGACAGGGGCATGAACACTGAAGCTTTCTTT.